The rows below give T cell receptor beta chains drawn from one sample of a study of shared T cell receptors in the human thymus. Produced via immunoSEQ multiplex PCR; TCRdb's table is partial and in-frame only. In the table there are about 730,000 clones, 80% to 90% of which are singletons. This sample also appeared in a second study, on human thymus T cells.

The sequenced sample was thymocytes. The receptors were gathered from a girl younger than two with a congenital heart defect. Both conserved end residues are part of each CDR3. The D gene is left open where the match is weak. Where a row states a size, it is once, few, many or the class of an expanded clone; other rows omit it.

>TRBJ2-7|TRBV5-5|NA|TRBD1
TGTGCCAGCAGCCCGGAAACCCCGGGACAGGGACTAAACTACGAGCAGTACTTC
CASSPETPGQGLNYEQYF
>TRBJ1-1|TRBV7-9|NA|NA
TGTGCCAGCAGCCCCAACCTGGCCCGCAAAGCTTTCTTT
CASSPNLARKAFF
>TRBJ1-2|TRBV19|NA|TRBD1
TGTGCCAGTAGTATTGCCCCACCGGGACAGGGGCCCTCTAACTATGGCTACACCTTC
CASSIAPPGQGPSNYGYTF
>TRBJ1-1|TRBV19|NA|TRBD1
TGTGCCAGTAATACCCCGGGACAGGGGGGGAGCCTAGGCACTGAAGCTTTCTTT
CASNTPGQGGSLGTEAFF
>TRBJ2-5|TRBV28|few|NA
TGTGCCAGCAGTGAGCAAGGGGATCAAGAGACCCAGTACTTC
CASSEQGDQETQYF
>TRBJ2-7|TRBV19|NA|NA
TGTGCCGTAGCTCATTACGAGCAGTACTTC
CAVAHYEQYF
>TRBJ2-3|TRBV29-1|NA|TRBD1
TGCAGCGGGGCAGGGGGCGATGGTAGACTTCGGACCACTAGCACAGATACGCAGTATTTT
CSGAGGDGRLRTTSTDTQYF
>TRBJ1-5|TRBV27|NA|NA
TGTGCCAGCAGTTTTTTCAGAGGAGATCAGCCCCAGCATTTT
CASSFFRGDQPQHF
>TRBJ1-6|TRBV28|NA|TRBD1
TGTGCCAGCAGTTTACCCCTCCGGGGACAGGGGTTGAGATCCCTCCACTTT
CASSLPLRGQGLRSLHF
>TRBJ2-7|TRBV4-3|NA|TRBD2
TGCGCCAGCAGCATTAGCGGGGGCTCCTACGAGCAGTACTTC
CASSISGGSYEQYF
>TRBJ1-6|TRBV7-2|few|NA
TGTGCCAGCAGCCGGGAGCATGGGGGGAAACCAACTAATTCACCCCTCCACTTT
CASSREHGGKPTNSPLHF
>TRBJ1-2|TRBV7-4|NA|TRBD1
TGTGCCAGCAGTGCCCCGATACAGGGGATGGTATATGGCTACACCTTC
CASSAPIQGMVYGYTF
>TRBJ1-4|TRBV6-1|once|TRBD1
TGTGCCAGCAGAGGACAGGTTCCGAAGGAAAAACTGTTTTTT
CASRGQVPKEKLFF
>TRBJ1-2|TRBV5-4|NA|NA
TGTGCCAGCAGCCCCCACCGGGACAAGGGGGTGGGTTTCTACACCTTC
CASSPHRDKGVGFYTF
>TRBJ1-2|TRBV5-8|NA|NA
TGTGCCAGCAGAACCCTGGGGACAAATGGCTACACCTTC
CASRTLGTNGYTF
>TRBJ2-7|TRBV9|NA|NA
TGTGCCAGCAGCGTAAGGCGACAGGTCTCCTACGAGCAGTACTTC
CASSVRRQVSYEQYF
>TRBJ2-7|TRBV4-3|NA|TRBD1
TGCGCCAGCAGCCAAGCCCACAGGGGGCGCGAGCAGTACTTC
CASSQAHRGREQYF
>TRBJ2-3|TRBV11-2|few|TRBD2
TGTGCCAGCAGCCCAGATACTAGCGGGGGTAGCACAGATACGCAGTATTTT
CASSPDTSGGSTDTQYF
>TRBJ1-2|TRBV14|NA|TRBD1
TGTGCCAGCAGCCAAGATTGGGGACAGGGTGATCTATATGGCTACACCTTC
CASSQDWGQGDLYGYTF
>TRBJ2-7|TRBV4-1|NA|NA
TGCGCCAGCAGCCGCGGGACCCCGGGGACCTACGAGCAGTACTTC
CASSRGTPGTYEQYF
>TRBJ2-3|TRBV5-4|NA|NA
TGTGCCAGCAGCTTGTTTCTTTCGGCAGGGAATACCCCAGATACGCAGTATTTT
CASSLFLSAGNTPDTQYF
>TRBJ1-4|TRBV18|few|TRBD1
TGTGCCAGCTCACTCCGGACAGGGAAGGATGAAAAACTGTTTTTT
CASSLRTGKDEKLFF
>TRBJ1-6|TRBV7-6|NA|TRBD1
TGTGCCAGCAGCTCCGTACTCAGGACAGGGAATGAGGGATCACCCCTCCACTTT
CASSSVLRTGNEGSPLHF
>TRBJ1-5|TRBV19|once|NA
TGTGCCAGTAGTATGGAGCAGGGGCGTAATCAGCCCCAGCATTTT
CASSMEQGRNQPQHF
>TRBJ1-6|TRBV28|NA|NA
TGTGCCAGCAGTTTATTCAGGGGCTCCTATAATTCACCCCTCCACTTT
CASSLFRGSYNSPLHF
>TRBJ1-3|TRBV5-1|NA|NA
TGCGCCAGCAGCAGCGATCAGGGTTTACCTGGAAACACCATATATTTT
CASSSDQGLPGNTIYF
>TRBJ1-2|TRBV7-2|NA|TRBD1
TGTGCCAGCAGCCGAATTATGGGACAGGGGACCTATGGCTACACCTTC
CASSRIMGQGTYGYTF
>TRBJ1-3|TRBV19|NA|NA
TGTGCCACGTCGGAGACGGCCAACTCTGGAAACACCATATATTTT
CATSETANSGNTIYF
>TRBJ1-5|TRBV10-3|few|TRBD1
TGTGCCATCAGTGAGGTATATGGACAGGGGGTTATCAATCAGCCCCAGCATTTT
CAISEVYGQGVINQPQHF
>TRBJ1-2|TRBV2|NA|NA
TGTGCCAGCAGTGATGGCCAATTCAGGGCTGGCTACACCTTC
CASSDGQFRAGYTF
>TRBJ2-7|TRBV6-6|NA|TRBD2
TGTGCCAGCAGTTACGCTAGCGGTCGTAAACCCTACGAGCAGTACTTC
CASSYASGRKPYEQYF
>TRBJ1-5|TRBV4-1|NA|TRBD1
TGCGCCAGCAGCCAAGTTGAGGGACAGGGACCGTATAGCAATCAGCCCCAGCATTTT
CASSQVEGQGPYSNQPQHF
>TRBJ2-3|TRBV27|NA|TRBD1
TGTGCCAGCAGTTCCGGACAGGGGGCGCGAGATACGCAGTATTTT
CASSSGQGARDTQYF
>TRBJ1-2|TRBV29-1|NA|NA
TGCAGCGTTGAGACGGGGAAATATGGCTACACCTTC
CSVETGKYGYTF
>TRBJ2-1|TRBV28|NA|TRBD2
TGTGCCAGCAGTGGGGTTAGCGGGGGGGACTACAATGAGCAGTTCTTC
CASSGVSGGDYNEQFF
>TRBJ1-2|TRBV6-7|NA|NA
TGTGCCAGCAGTAGTGTGGATAAGGGCAGGGTAATTCGCTACGGCTACACCTTC
CASSSVDKGRVIRYGYTF
>TRBJ1-1|TRBV7-3|NA|NA
TGTGCCAGCAGCTTAACAGGGGGCACTGAAGCTTTCTTT
CASSLTGGTEAFF
>TRBJ2-7|TRBV6-1|few|TRBD2
TGTGCCAGCTCTCAGCTAGCGGGGCTATCCGAGCAGTACTTC
CASSQLAGLSEQYF
>TRBJ1-6|TRBV6-1|once|NA
TGTGCCAGCAGTTTGCGGGGGCCCTATAATTCACCCCTCCACTTT
CASSLRGPYNSPLHF
>TRBJ1-2|TRBV10-3|once|NA
TGTGCCTCAGGTTCGGGAGGGTATGGCTACACCTTC
CASGSGGYGYTF
>TRBJ2-5|TRBV6-5|NA|NA
TGTGCCAGCAGAAGAGGCGGGGGCTTCCAAGAGACCCAGTACTTC
CASRRGGGFQETQYF
>TRBJ1-4|TRBV11-2|NA|NA
TGTGCCAGCAGCGATCGGAGGCTTGAAAAACTGTTTTTT
CASSDRRLEKLFF
>TRBJ1-1|TRBV7-4|once|TRBD1
TGTGCCAGCAGCTTAAGTCGGGACAGGGGATTCACTGAAGCTTTCTTT
CASSLSRDRGFTEAFF
>TRBJ1-1|TRBV15|NA|NA
TGTGCCACCAGCACCCCATCGTCGGGGGTGAACACTGAAGCTTTCTTT
CATSTPSSGVNTEAFF
>TRBJ1-2|TRBV5-1|NA|NA
TGCGCCAGCAGCCCATTCAGGGGCACTAATGGCTACACCTTC
CASSPFRGTNGYTF
>TRBJ1-5|TRBV18|NA|NA
TGTGCCAGCTCCCTGGGCCCTCAAGCGGGGCCCCAGCATTTT
CASSLGPQAGPQHF
>TRBJ2-7|TRBV2|NA|NA
TGTGCCAGCAGGCTGCTGGGGGCGGTGATCGGTGGGATCGACTACGAGCAGTACTTC
CASRLLGAVIGGIDYEQYF
>TRBJ1-2|TRBV5-6|NA|NA
TGTGCCAGCAGCTTTGGGTACTGGCAGGATTTGGGCTATGGCTACACCTTC
CASSFGYWQDLGYGYTF
>TRBJ1-5|TRBV6-1|once|NA
TGTGCCAGCAGTGAAAGCAGACACAATCAGCCCCAGCATTTT
CASSESRHNQPQHF
>TRBJ2-2|TRBV19|NA|TRBD2
TGTGCCAGTATCCCTAAGGTCGGGGGGTCCGGGGAGCTGTTTTTT
CASIPKVGGSGELFF
>TRBJ2-7|TRBV27|once|NA
TGTGCCAGCAGTTTGAAAAAGACTCCTCGCGAGCAGTACTTC
CASSLKKTPREQYF
>TRBJ2-7|TRBV27|NA|TRBD1
TGTGCCAGCAGTTTGCCCGGGACAGGGCCCTACGAGCAGTACTTC
CASSLPGTGPYEQYF
>TRBJ2-3|TRBV5-4|NA|NA
TGTGCCAGCAGCTGGGGCATCACCACAGATACGCAGTATTTT
CASSWGITTDTQYF
>TRBJ1-6|TRBV5-5|NA|NA
TGTGCCAGCAGCCCTAAGGGGTTCGATTCACCCCTCCACTTT
CASSPKGFDSPLHF
>TRBJ2-2|TRBV4-1|NA|NA
TGCGCCAGCAGCCAAGGCCAAATAAGGGGTACCGGGGAGCTGTTTTTT
CASSQGQIRGTGELFF
>TRBJ2-1|TRBV9|NA|TRBD2
TGTGCCAGCAGCGCAAGGCGGGGGGCGGACAATGAGCAGTTCTTC
CASSARRGADNEQFF
>TRBJ1-1|TRBV10-3|once|NA
TGTGCCATCAGTGAGGGGGGGGTGTCCATGAACACTGAAGCTTTCTTT
CAISEGGVSMNTEAFF
>TRBJ2-3|TRBV14|NA|TRBD1
TGTGCCAGCAGCCAAGAAGGTATGGATGACAGGGACCCCCCAGATACGCAGTATTTT
CASSQEGMDDRDPPDTQYF
>TRBJ1-1|TRBV5-4|NA|NA
TGTGCCAGCAGCTCGCCCACCCCTACAGGAGACACTGAAGCTTTCTTT
CASSSPTPTGDTEAFF
>TRBJ1-1|TRBV14|NA|TRBD1
TGTGCCAGCAGCCAAGCGGACAGGGAGGGCACTGAAGCTTTCTTT
CASSQADREGTEAFF